This TCR beta chain was sequenced for a study of T cells in Graves' hyperthyroidism and ophthalmopathy. V gave up 4 bases and J gave up 12 bases, with 19 bases separating them. CDR1 LNHNV and CDR2 YYDKDF come from the germline V gene (reference sequence). The CDR3 totals 13 residues. This clonotype showed up many times. Template material for amplifying TCR beta CDR3 regions consisted of RNA transcripts. When the TCR CDR3 underwent first-round RT-PCR, the HTBI primer set was used. TCRdb re-analysed the multiplex PCR reads in MiXCR, keeping a single row per CDR3 protein. This sample has hundreds of thousands of distinct CDR3 sequences; 15% to 20% occur once, and the top ten carry 3.8%.

The rearrangement links TRBV15 to TRBJ2-7, with a weak D call TRBD2 (6 bases). The material sequenced was blood. The clonotype originates from a woman aged 25 to 39 with Graves' hyperthyroidism. The CDR3 sequence: CATSKGPTRELYF. The CDR3 DNA reads as TGTGCCACCAGCAAGGGCCCCACTCGGGAGTTGTACTTC.